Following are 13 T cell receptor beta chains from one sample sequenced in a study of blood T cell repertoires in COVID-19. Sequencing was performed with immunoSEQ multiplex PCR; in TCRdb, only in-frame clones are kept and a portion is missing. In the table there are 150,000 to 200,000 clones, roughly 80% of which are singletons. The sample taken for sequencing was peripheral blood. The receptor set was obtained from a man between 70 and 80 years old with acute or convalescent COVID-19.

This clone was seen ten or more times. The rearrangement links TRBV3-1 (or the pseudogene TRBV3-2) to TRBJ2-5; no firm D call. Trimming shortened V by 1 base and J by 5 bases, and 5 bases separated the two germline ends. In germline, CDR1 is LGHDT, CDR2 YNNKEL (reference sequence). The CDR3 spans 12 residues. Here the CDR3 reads CASSQVRETQYF. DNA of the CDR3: TGTGCCAGCAGCCAAGTACGGGAGACCCAGTACTTC.

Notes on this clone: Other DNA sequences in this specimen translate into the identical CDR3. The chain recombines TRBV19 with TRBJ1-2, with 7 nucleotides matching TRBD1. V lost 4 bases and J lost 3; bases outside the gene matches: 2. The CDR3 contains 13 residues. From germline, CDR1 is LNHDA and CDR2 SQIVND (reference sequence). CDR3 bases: TGTGCCAGTAGTACAGGGGGTGACTATGGCTACACCTTC. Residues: CASSTGGDYGYTF.

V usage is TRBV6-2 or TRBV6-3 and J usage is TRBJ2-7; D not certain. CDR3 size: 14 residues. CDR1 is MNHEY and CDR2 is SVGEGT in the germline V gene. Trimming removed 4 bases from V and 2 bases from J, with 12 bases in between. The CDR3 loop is CASSSILEAYEQYF. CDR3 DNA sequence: TGTGCCAGCAGTTCAATCCTAGAAGCCTACGAGCAGTACTTC.

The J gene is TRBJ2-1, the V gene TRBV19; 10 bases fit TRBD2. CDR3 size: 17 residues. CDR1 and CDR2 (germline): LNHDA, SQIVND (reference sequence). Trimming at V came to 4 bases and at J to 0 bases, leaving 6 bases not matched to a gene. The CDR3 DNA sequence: TGTGCCAGTAGTAGGGGCGGACTAGCGGACTCCTACAATGAGCAGTTCTTC. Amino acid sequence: CASSRGGLADSYNEQFF. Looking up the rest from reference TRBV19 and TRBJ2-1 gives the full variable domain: DGGITQSPKYLFRKEGQNVTLSCEQNLNHDAMYWYRQDPGQGLRLIYYSQIVNDFQKGDIAEGYSVSREKKESFPLTVTSAQKNPTAFYLCASSRGGLADSYNEQFFGPGTRLTVL.

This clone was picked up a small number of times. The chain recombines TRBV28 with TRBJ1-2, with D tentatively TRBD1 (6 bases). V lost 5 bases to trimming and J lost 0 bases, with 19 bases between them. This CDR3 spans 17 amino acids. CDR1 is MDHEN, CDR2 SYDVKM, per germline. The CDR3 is CASSHLTHRETNYGYTF. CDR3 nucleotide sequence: TGTGCCAGCAGTCACCTCACACACAGGGAGACTAACTATGGCTACACCTTC.

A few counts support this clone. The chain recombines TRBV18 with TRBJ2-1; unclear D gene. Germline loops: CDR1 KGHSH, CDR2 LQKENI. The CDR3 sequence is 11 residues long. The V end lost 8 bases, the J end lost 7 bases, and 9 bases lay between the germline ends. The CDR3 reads CASTTINEQFF. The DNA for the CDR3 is TGTGCCAGCACAACAATTAATGAGCAGTTCTTC.

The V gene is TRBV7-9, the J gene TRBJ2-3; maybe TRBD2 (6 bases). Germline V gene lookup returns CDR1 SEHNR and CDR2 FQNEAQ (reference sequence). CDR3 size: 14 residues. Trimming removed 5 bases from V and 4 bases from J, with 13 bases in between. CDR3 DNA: TGTGCCAGCAGCAAAACTAGCCAAGCAGATACGCAGTATTTT. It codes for CASSKTSQADTQYF.

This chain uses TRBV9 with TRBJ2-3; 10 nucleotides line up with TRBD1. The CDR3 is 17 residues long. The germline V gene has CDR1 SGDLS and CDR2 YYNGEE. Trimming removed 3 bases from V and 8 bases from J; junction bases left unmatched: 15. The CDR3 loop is CASSALGSGTGAGTQYF. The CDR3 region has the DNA TGTGCCAGCAGCGCCCTCGGTAGCGGGACAGGGGCAGGTACGCAGTATTTT.

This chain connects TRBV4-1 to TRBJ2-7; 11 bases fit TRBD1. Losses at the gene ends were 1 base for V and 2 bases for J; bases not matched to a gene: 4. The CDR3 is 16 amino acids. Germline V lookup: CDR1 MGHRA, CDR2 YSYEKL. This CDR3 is CASSQGGQGGTYEQYF. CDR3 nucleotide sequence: TGCGCCAGCAGCCAAGGGGGACAGGGGGGCACCTACGAGCAGTACTTC.

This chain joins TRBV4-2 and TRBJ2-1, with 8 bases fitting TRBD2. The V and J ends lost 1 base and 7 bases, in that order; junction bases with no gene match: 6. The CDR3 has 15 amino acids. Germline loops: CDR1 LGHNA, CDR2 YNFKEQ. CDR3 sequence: CASSQGAGGMNEQFF. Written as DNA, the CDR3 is TGTGCCAGCAGCCAAGGGGCGGGAGGTATGAATGAGCAGTTCTTC.

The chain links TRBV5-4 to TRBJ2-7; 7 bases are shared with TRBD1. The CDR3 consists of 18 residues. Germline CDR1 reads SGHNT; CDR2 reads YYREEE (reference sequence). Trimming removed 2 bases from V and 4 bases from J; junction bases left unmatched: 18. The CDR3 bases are TGTGCCAGCAGCTTAGATGCCCCCCCCCTGACAGGGTCATACGAGCAGTACTTC. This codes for CASSLDAPPLTGSYEQYF.

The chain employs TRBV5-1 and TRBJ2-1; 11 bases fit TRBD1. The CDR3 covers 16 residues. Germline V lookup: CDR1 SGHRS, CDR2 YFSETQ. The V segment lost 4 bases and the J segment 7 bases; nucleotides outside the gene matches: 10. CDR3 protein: CASSELGTGGRNEQFF. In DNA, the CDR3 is TGCGCCAGCAGCGAACTCGGGACAGGGGGTCGTAATGAGCAGTTCTTC.

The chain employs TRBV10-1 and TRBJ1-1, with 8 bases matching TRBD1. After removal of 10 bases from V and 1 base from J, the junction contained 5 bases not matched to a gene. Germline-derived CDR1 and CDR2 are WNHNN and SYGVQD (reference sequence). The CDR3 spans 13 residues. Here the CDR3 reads CATKTGENTEAFF. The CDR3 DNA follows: TGCGCCACCAAGACAGGGGAGAACACTGAAGCTTTCTTT.